One and the same sample provided the 30 T cell receptor beta chains below, sequenced in a study of shared clonotypes between healthy human individuals. Data came from immunoSEQ multiplex PCR; TCRdb stores just in-frame clones and leaves some out. The repertoire consists of about 510,000 clones, with 90% to 96% occurring once and the leading ten covering 0.06%. The sequenced sample was naive CD4+ T cells sorted from blood. Specified subset: CD45RA+ positively selected. The receptors stem from a woman aged 25 to 39 in good health.

This chain links TRBV28 with TRBJ2-5, with D uncertain. The CDR3 consists of 13 residues. V gave up 2 bases and J gave up 2 bases, with 6 bases separating them. The germline gives CDR1 MDHEN, CDR2 SYDVKM. The CDR3 DNA sequence: TGTGCCAGCAGTTTAGCACTACAAGAGACCCAGTACTTC. Its protein product is CASSLALQETQYF.

CDR3 residues: CASSEWGRQGADETQYF. DNA of the CDR3: TGTGCCAGCAGTGAGTGGGGTCGGCAGGGGGCCGATGAGACCCAGTACTTC. The rearrangement joins TRBV2 to TRBJ2-5; 8 positions match TRBD1. This CDR3 spans 17 amino acids. In germline, CDR1 is SNHLY, CDR2 FYNNEI. Unmatched junction bases numbered 14, after V lost 3 bases and J lost 5 bases.

The rearrangement uses TRBV28 and TRBJ2-1; 13 bases match TRBD2. The CDR3 totals 16 residues. V gave up 4 bases and J gave up 8 bases; unmatched junction bases: 8. Germline assignment: CDR1 MDHEN and CDR2 SYDVKM. Here the CDR3 DNA reads TGTGCCAGCAGTTCGGGTGGACTAGCGGGAGAGGATGAGCAGTTCTTC. Its protein is CASSSGGLAGEDEQFF.

The chain joins TRBV30 to TRBJ2-7; TRBD1 matches 8 bases. V was pared by 2 bases and J by 6 bases, with 0 bases of the junction left unmatched. The CDR3 spans 11 residues. Germline-derived CDR1 and CDR2 are GTSNPN and SVGIG (reference sequence). In nucleotides, the CDR3 is TGTGCCTGGAGTCAGGGGGCCGAGCAGTACTTC. This translates into CAWSQGAEQYF.

The chain carries TRBV29-1 and TRBJ2-7, with D possibly matching TRBD1 (5 bases). The CDR3 length is 15 residues. Germline V gene data show CDR1 as SQVTM and CDR2 as ANQGSEA. V was cut by 5 bases and J by 3 bases, with 20 bases left in between. CDR3 region: CSVIWAVGDSYEQYF. DNA for the CDR3: TGCAGCGTTATTTGGGCTGTAGGGGATAGCTACGAGCAGTACTTC.

This chain joins TRBV19 and TRBJ2-3; 13 nucleotides line up with TRBD2. Germline V CDR1 and CDR2: LNHDA, SQIVND (reference sequence). This CDR3 comprises 14 residues. V was clipped by 8 bases and J by 5 bases; unmatched bases: 4. The CDR3 DNA reads as TGTGCCAGTCGGACTAGCGGGAGAGGAGATACGCAGTATTTT. It translates to CASRTSGRGDTQYF.

The gene calls are TRBV28 and TRBJ2-3, with 7 nucleotides matching TRBD1. V shed 10 bases and J 2 bases; nucleotides not matched to a gene: 9. Per germline, CDR1 MDHEN and CDR2 SYDVKM. CDR3 length: 14 amino acids. The CDR3 here is CATIRGGSTDTQYF. DNA for the CDR3: TGTGCCACCATCCGAGGGGGCTCCACAGATACGCAGTATTTT.

The rearrangement joins TRBV5-4 to TRBJ1-2, with D maybe TRBD1 (6 bases). The ends were cut back, 6 bases at V and 5 bases at J, with 14 bases in the middle. CDR1 and CDR2 from the germline V gene are SGHNT and YYREEE (reference sequence). There are 13 residues in the CDR3. Written as DNA, the CDR3 is TGTGCCAGCACCTACAGGGAAGCATATGGCTACACCTTC. This gives the protein CASTYREAYGYTF.

J is TRBJ1-4 and V is TRBV10-2; D is possibly TRBD1 (5 bases). The V gene lost 7 bases and the J gene lost 0 bases, with 12 bases spanning the gap. Germline CDR1 reads WSHSY; CDR2 reads SAAADI. The CDR3 sequence is 15 residues long. Written as DNA, the CDR3 is TGCGCCAGCAACTCCCAGGGAGCAACTAATGAAAAACTGTTTTTT. This encodes CASNSQGATNEKLFF.

The genes are TRBV10-2 and TRBJ1-1; no clear D. The CDR3 extends over 13 amino acids. The V gene's germline CDR1 is WSHSY and CDR2 SAAADI. Trimming pared 0 bases from V and 2 bases from J, leaving 4 bases between. CDR3 amino acids: CASSESINTEAFF. For the CDR3, the DNA is TGCGCCAGCAGTGAGTCGATTAACACTGAAGCTTTCTTT.

The V call is TRBV28, the J call TRBJ2-6, with a weak D call TRBD2 (6 bases). This CDR3 region has 17 residues. Germline V gene data show CDR1 as MDHEN and CDR2 as SYDVKM. With 2 bases removed from V and 4 bases from J, the gap between germline ends came to 15 bases. The CDR3 spells CASSLHGRYTGANVLTF. For the CDR3, the DNA is TGTGCCAGCAGTTTACACGGGAGATATACCGGGGCCAACGTCCTGACTTTC.

The chain is built from TRBV13 and TRBJ2-6; D is uncertain. CDR1 is PRHDT, CDR2 FYEKMQ, per germline (reference sequence). This CDR3 contains 14 residues. Trimming stripped 3 bases from V and 0 bases from J, with 3 bases between. This CDR3 reads CASSFSSGANVLTF. In DNA form, the CDR3 reads TGTGCCAGCAGCTTCAGCTCTGGGGCCAACGTCCTGACTTTC.

Written as DNA, the CDR3 is TGTGCCACCAGCAGAGGGGGACTAGCGGCCGGGGAGCTGTTTTTT. Residues: CATSRGGLAAGELFF. The chain carries TRBV15 and TRBJ2-2, with 11 bases lining up with TRBD2. Losses at the gene ends were 1 base for V and 6 bases for J; bases not matched to a gene: 1. This CDR3 is 15 amino acids long. Germline CDR1 is LNHNV and CDR2 is YYDKDF (reference sequence).

This rearrangement joins TRBV2 to TRBJ1-4; 10 bases agree with TRBD1. With 6 bases clipped from V and 6 bases from J, the junction kept 4 bases outside the gene matches. The germline V gene has CDR1 SNHLY and CDR2 FYNNEI. The length of the CDR3 is 14 residues. Here the CDR3 reads CASRGTGEHEKLFF. CDR3 DNA sequence: TGTGCCAGCAGAGGGACAGGGGAGCATGAAAAACTGTTTTTT.

The chain has TRBV28 and TRBJ2-5; 10 bases agree with TRBD2. Near its end, the DNA agrees better with TRBJ2-7, so the J call may be wrong. This CDR3 comprises 14 residues. Per the germline V gene, CDR1 is MDHEN and CDR2 is SYDVKM. CDR3 DNA sequence: TGTGCCAGCAGTTTGGGACTAGCGCTCTACGAGCAGTACTTC. Its protein is CASSLGLALYEQYF.

The genes are TRBV14 and TRBJ2-7, with D uncertain. Trimming shortened V by 3 bases and J by 0 bases, and 9 bases separated the two germline ends. The CDR3 has 14 amino acids. CDR1 SGHDN and CDR2 FVKESK come from the germline V gene. CDR3 amino acids: CASSHILSSYEQYF. The CDR3 DNA follows: TGTGCCAGCAGCCATATCCTAAGCTCCTACGAGCAGTACTTC.

This clone was seen a single time. This chain joins TRBV5-1 and TRBJ2-5, with TRBD1 as a possible D gene (5 bases). In germline, CDR1 is SGHRS, CDR2 YFSETQ. The V and J ends lost 5 bases and 1 base respectively, with 9 bases between them. The CDR3 totals 13 residues. CDR3 sequence reads: CASRGAPQETQYF. The CDR3, as DNA: TGCGCCAGCAGAGGGGCCCCCCAAGAGACCCAGTACTTC.

The chain employs TRBV5-1 and TRBJ2-5; D is perhaps TRBD1 or TRBD2 (5 bases each). V lost 2 bases and J 3 bases, leaving 8 bases between the germline ends. This CDR3 comprises 13 residues. Germline V gene lookup returns CDR1 SGHRS and CDR2 YFSETQ. DNA for the CDR3: TGCGCCAGCAGCTTTGGGGGAGAAGAGACCCAGTACTTC. It codes for CASSFGGEETQYF.

This chain links TRBV30 with TRBJ1-2; D may be TRBD1 (6 bases). The CDR3 length is 12 residues. The V end was cut by 4 bases, the J end by 4 bases, with 10 bases between. Germline CDR1 GTSNPN, CDR2 SVGIG (reference sequence). DNA of the CDR3: TGTGCCTGGACCCCGGACAGCTATGGCTACACCTTC. This sequence encodes CAWTPDSYGYTF.

The chain is built from TRBV29-1 and TRBJ1-2; maybe TRBD1 (5 bases). Trimming removed 4 bases at V and 4 bases at J, with 19 bases between. The CDR3 runs 15 residues. CDR1 is SQVTM and CDR2 is ANQGSEA in the germline V gene. The CDR3 is CSVGVGVSETYGYTF. In nucleotides, the CDR3 is TGCAGCGTTGGAGTGGGGGTTTCTGAGACCTATGGCTACACCTTC.

The chain couples TRBV11-1 to TRBJ1-1; D might be TRBD1 (6 bases). Germline CDR1 and CDR2: SGHAT and FQDESV (reference sequence). V was pared by 7 bases and J by 2 bases, with 17 bases between. The CDR3 is made up of 15 amino acids. The CDR3 reads CASTPEWGPNTEAFF. The CDR3 DNA sequence: TGTGCCAGCACCCCGGAATGGGGGCCTAACACTGAAGCTTTCTTT.

The CDR3 spells CASSPLQGSTEQFF. CDR3 sequence (DNA): TGTGCCAGCAGCCCTTTACAGGGATCCACTGAGCAGTTCTTC. This sequence joins TRBV7-3 and TRBJ2-1, with D possibly being TRBD1 (6 bases). The CDR3 is 14 amino acids. V was clipped by 5 bases and J by 9 bases, with 17 bases between them. Germline assignment: CDR1 SGHTA and CDR2 FQGTGA.

The chain employs TRBV20-1 and TRBJ2-7; D remains unclear. The CDR3 runs 11 residues. The V end was cut by 0 bases, the J end by 3 bases, with 3 bases between. Looked up from germline, CDR1 is DFQATT and CDR2 is SNEGSKA (reference sequence). The CDR3 sequence: CSARDDYEQYF. The CDR3 DNA is TGCAGTGCTAGAGATGACTACGAGCAGTACTTC.

The chain couples TRBV4-2 to TRBJ1-5, with 9 positions matching TRBD1. CDR1 LGHNA and CDR2 YNFKEQ come from the germline V gene. The CDR3 has 16 amino acids. Losses at the gene ends were 1 base for V and 6 bases for J; bases not matched to a gene: 7. The CDR3 coding sequence is TGTGCCAGCAGCCAAGTCTTACAGGGGGCGCGTCAGCCCCAGCATTTT. Encoded protein: CASSQVLQGARQPQHF.

The V gene is TRBV2, the J gene TRBJ2-1; D remains unclear. Germline-derived CDR1 and CDR2 are SNHLY and FYNNEI. Between the trimmed V and J ends, which lost 7 bases and 5 bases, there was a span of 12 bases. This CDR3 contains 13 residues. The CDR3 here is CASIGFQDNEQFF. The CDR3 bases are TGTGCCAGCATAGGTTTTCAGGACAATGAGCAGTTCTTC.

J is TRBJ1-2 and V is TRBV25-1; D is undetermined. The V gene lost 2 bases and the J gene lost 1 base, with 5 bases spanning the gap. The CDR3 extends over 13 amino acids. Germline values: CDR1 MGHDK, CDR2 SYGVNS. The CDR3 is CASSEGGNYGYTF. The CDR3, as DNA: TGTGCCAGCAGTGAAGGAGGTAACTATGGCTACACCTTC.

V and J are TRBV7-2 and TRBJ1-5; D is undetermined. Germline CDR1 SGHTA, CDR2 FQGNSA. The CDR3 is made up of 14 amino acids. The V gene lost 5 bases and the J gene lost 5 bases, with 13 bases spanning the gap. CDR3 sequence: CASSRHMGDQPQHF. DNA for the CDR3: TGTGCCAGCAGCCGCCACATGGGTGATCAGCCCCAGCATTTT.

The chain carries TRBV18 and TRBJ1-2; the D is unclear. V lost 8 bases and J lost 4, with 5 bases in between. The CDR3 runs 10 residues. Germline CDR1 is KGHSH and CDR2 is LQKENI. DNA of the CDR3: TGTGCCAGCCACAGCTATGGCTACACCTTC. Amino acid sequence: CASHSYGYTF.

J is TRBJ2-2 and V is TRBV18, with 7 bases matching TRBD1. This CDR3 is built from 14 residues. The V segment lost 2 bases and the J segment 3 bases; nucleotides outside the gene matches: 0. Germline loops: CDR1 KGHSH, CDR2 LQKENI. Here the CDR3 reads CASSPTGDTGELFF. CDR3 nucleotides: TGTGCCAGCTCACCAACAGGGGACACCGGGGAGCTGTTTTTT.

The chain uses TRBV19 and TRBJ1-5; D is unclear. The CDR3 covers 15 residues. Germline loops: CDR1 LNHDA, CDR2 SQIVND (reference sequence). Trimming shortened V by 6 bases and J by 2 bases, and 14 bases separated the two germline ends. CDR3 protein: CASSFLDSRNQPQHF. The CDR3 DNA reads as TGTGCCAGTAGCTTTCTGGATTCCCGCAATCAGCCCCAGCATTTT.